A single sample is the source of the 10 T cell receptor beta chains below, sequenced in a study of graft-versus-host responses after intestinal transplantation. Method: immunoSEQ multiplex PCR; TCRdb's copy keeps in-frame clones and lacks some. The data show about 7,400 clones, with approximately 70% seen just once and roughly 4.6% held by the top ten. Graft material was processed, releasing intraepithelial and lamina propria lymphocytes. The source material was ileum tissue, sampled about 8 weeks after transplant. These receptors originate from a human patient who received an intestinal transplant, so some T cells may come from the graft donor.

The chain has TRBV28 and TRBJ2-7, with no clear D. This CDR3 comprises 13 residues. Germline loops: CDR1 MDHEN, CDR2 SYDVKM. V lost 3 bases, J lost 3 bases, and 9 bases lay in between. The CDR3 here is CASSFDRYYEQYV. CDR3 nucleotides: TGTGCCAGCAGTTTTGACCGTTACTACGAGCAGTACGTC.

The gene calls are TRBV2 and TRBJ1-5; TRBD1 might be the D (5 bases). Deletions cut 6 bases from V and 5 bases from J, with 11 bases between. The V gene's germline CDR1 is SNHLY and CDR2 FYNNEI. This CDR3 has 13 amino acids. CDR3 protein: CASRGQIYQPQHF. The CDR3 DNA reads as TGTGCCAGCAGGGGGCAGATCTATCAGCCCCAGCATTTT.

The chain uses TRBV6-5 and TRBJ2-7; 9 positions match TRBD1. This CDR3 region has 15 residues. J gave up 4 bases and V 6 bases, and 10 bases lay outside the gene matches. Germline V lookup: CDR1 MNHEY, CDR2 SVGAGI. CDR3 loop: CASRARDRVGYEQYV. For the CDR3, the DNA is TGTGCCAGCAGAGCCCGGGACAGGGTAGGATACGAGCAGTACGTC.

The CDR3, as DNA: TGTGCCAGCAGCCCCGGGGGAGGGACAGGAACCTATGGCTACACCTTC. This gives the protein CASSPGGGTGTYGYTF. The chain links TRBV28 to TRBJ1-2, with 8 bases matching TRBD1. With 6 bases clipped from V and 4 bases from J, the junction kept 13 bases outside the gene matches. The CDR3 is made up of 16 amino acids. Germline CDR1 MDHEN, CDR2 SYDVKM.

This CDR3 reads CATQRGEAEFF. The CDR3 nucleotides are TGTGCCACCCAAAGGGGTGAGGCTGAGTTCTTC. The J gene is TRBJ2-1, the V gene TRBV6-5; D may be TRBD1 (5 bases). V lost 10 bases to trimming and J lost 14 bases, with 18 bases between them. CDR3 size: 11 residues. Germline CDR1 is MNHEY and CDR2 is SVGAGI.

The chain couples TRBV7-8 to TRBJ2-2; 8 nucleotides line up with TRBD2. The CDR3 has 17 residues. CDR1 is SGHVS and CDR2 is FQNEAQ in the germline V gene. V shed 4 bases, J shed 2 bases, and the junction held 9 bases outside the gene matches. The CDR3 coding sequence is TGTGCCAGCAGCTCCGCCGCGGGGGGCTTCAACACCGGGGAGCTGTTTTTT. Residues: CASSSAAGGFNTGELFF.

The V and J genes are TRBV9 and TRBJ2-1; 9 nucleotides align to TRBD2. The CDR3 totals 18 residues. Germline CDR1 reads SGDLS; CDR2 reads YYNGEE. V lost 0 bases to trimming and J lost 5 bases; unmatched junction nucleotides: 12. CDR3 DNA: TGTGCCAGCAGCGTAGAGGTCATTGGGGCTAGCGGGAACAATGAGCAGTTCTTC. Protein: CASSVEVIGASGNNEQFF.

This chain links TRBV7-8 with TRBJ1-2, with 9 bases fitting TRBD1. The V segment lost 1 base and the J segment 5 bases; nucleotides outside the gene matches: 5. Germline-derived CDR1 and CDR2 are SGHVS and FQNEAQ. The CDR3 is 15 amino acids. The chain's CDR3 is CASSLGQGGFYGYTF. In nucleotides, the CDR3 is TGTGCCAGCAGCTTAGGACAGGGGGGTTTTTATGGCTACACCTTC. Based on the CDR3 plus reference TRBV7-8 and TRBJ1-2, the full variable domain is GAGVSQSPRYKVAKRGQDVALRCDPISGHVSLFWYQQALGQGPEFLTYFQNEAQLDKSGLPSDRFFAERPEGSVSTLKIQRTQQEDSAVYLCASSLGQGGFYGYTFGSGTRLTVV.

The V gene is TRBV5-5, the J gene TRBJ2-7; D unclear. The CDR3 covers 15 residues. The germline V and J ends were trimmed by 0 bases and 0 bases, with 10 bases remaining between them. Germline V gene lookup returns CDR1 SGHKS and CDR2 YYEKEE (reference sequence). The CDR3 loop reads CASSLGLVSSYEQYV. The DNA of the CDR3 is TGTGCCAGCAGCTTGGGACTGGTAAGCTCCTACGAGCAGTACGTC.

The chain couples TRBV7-2 to TRBJ2-1, with D unresolved. V dropped 7 bases and J dropped 0 bases, with 4 bases sitting between them. Germline values: CDR1 SGHTA, CDR2 FQGNSA. This CDR3 is built from 12 residues. Here the CDR3 reads CASTLSYNEQFF. The CDR3 region has the DNA TGTGCCAGCACCCTCTCCTACAATGAGCAGTTCTTC.